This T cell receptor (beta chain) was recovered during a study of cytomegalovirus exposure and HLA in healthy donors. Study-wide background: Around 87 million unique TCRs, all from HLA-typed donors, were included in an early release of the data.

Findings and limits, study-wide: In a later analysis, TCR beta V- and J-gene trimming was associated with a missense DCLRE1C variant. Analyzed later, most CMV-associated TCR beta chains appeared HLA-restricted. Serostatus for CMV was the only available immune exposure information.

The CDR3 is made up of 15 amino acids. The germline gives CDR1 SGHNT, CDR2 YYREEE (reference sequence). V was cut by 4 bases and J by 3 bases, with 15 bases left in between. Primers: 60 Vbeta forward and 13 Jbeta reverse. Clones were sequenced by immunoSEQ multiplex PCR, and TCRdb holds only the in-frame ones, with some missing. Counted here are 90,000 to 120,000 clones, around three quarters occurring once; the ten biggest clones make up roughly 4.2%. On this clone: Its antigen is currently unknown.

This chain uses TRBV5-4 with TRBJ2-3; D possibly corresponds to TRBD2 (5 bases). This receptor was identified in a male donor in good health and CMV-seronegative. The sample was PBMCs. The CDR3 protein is CASSPASGKTDTQYF. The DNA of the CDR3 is TGTGCCAGCAGCCCCGCCAGCGGAAAGACAGATACGCAGTATTTT. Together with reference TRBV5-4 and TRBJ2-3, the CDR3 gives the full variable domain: ETGVTQSPTHLIKTRGQQVTLRCSSQSGHNTVSWYQQALGQGPQFIFQYYREEENGRGNFPPRFSGLQFPNYSSELNVNALELDDSALYLCASSPASGKTDTQYFGPGTRLTVL.